This T cell receptor (beta chain) comes out of a study of shared clonotypes between healthy human individuals. This CDR3 region has 15 residues. Per the germline V gene, CDR1 is MDHEN and CDR2 is SYDVKM. The V and J ends lost 4 bases and 2 bases respectively, with 9 bases between them. TCRdb's copy holds only in-frame clones and misses some; the assay was immunoSEQ multiplex PCR. The table shows about 470,000 clones, with about 76% occurring only once. The specimen was PBMCs. The sequence came from a woman aged 40 to 50 in good health. Some clones in this sample may be carry-over from other donors' samples. The chain employs TRBV28 and TRBJ2-6; D call uncertain. The CDR3 sequence is CASSSIWAGANVLTF. The DNA of the CDR3 is TGTGCCAGCAGTTCCATATGGGCTGGGGCCAACGTCCTGACTTTC.